One sample yielded the 28 T cell receptor beta chains listed below, sequenced in a study of T cells after posttransplantation cyclophosphamide. The data were produced by immunoSEQ multiplex PCR, yet TCRdb's version contains in-frame clones alone and is incomplete. The data show tens of thousands of clones, with none appearing a single time. The material sequenced was PBMCs. The receptor source for this set is a woman in her forties or fifties in good health and a related stem cell transplant donor.

Many counts were recorded for this clone. This chain uses TRBV7-9 with TRBJ2-2; perhaps TRBD2 as D (6 bases). The V end lost 8 bases, the J end lost 3 bases, and 16 bases lay between the germline ends. The CDR3 has 15 amino acids. Germline values: CDR1 SEHNR, CDR2 FQNEAQ (reference sequence). CDR3 sequence reads: CASFWGTLHTGELFF. In nucleotides, the CDR3 is TGTGCCAGCTTTTGGGGGACTCTACACACCGGGGAGCTGTTTTTT.

There are many counts of this clone. The V call is TRBV4-3, the J call TRBJ1-5; no definite D call. Trimming shortened V by 2 bases and J by 5 bases, and 7 bases separated the two germline ends. Germline-derived CDR1 and CDR2 are LGHNA and YSLEER. The CDR3 length is 13 residues. The DNA for the CDR3 is TGCGCCAGCAGCCAATGGGCAGATCAGCCCCAGCATTTT. Translating gives CASSQWADQPQHF.

The table lists this clone with many counts. The chain couples TRBV18 to TRBJ1-2, with D perhaps TRBD1 (5 bases). Germline CDR1 is KGHSH and CDR2 is LQKENI. This CDR3 is 14 amino acids long. V was cut by 0 bases and J by 11 bases, with 16 bases left in between. The DNA of the CDR3 is TGTGCCAGCTCACCACCGGAGCGGGGCCCAAGATACACCTTC. Protein: CASSPPERGPRYTF.

The rearrangement uses TRBV29-1 and TRBJ2-7; TRBD2 matches at 14 bases. Germline trimming cut 6 bases from V and 0 bases from J; bases unmatched to any gene: 4. Germline CDR1 and CDR2: SQVTM and ANQGSEA. The CDR3 has 15 residues. CDR3 sequence (DNA): TGCAGCGTCGAGGGACTAGCGGGAGCCTCCTACGAGCAGTACTTC. Its translation is CSVEGLAGASYEQYF.

This clone was counted at least ten times. This chain links TRBV7-2 with TRBJ2-7; D ambiguous. Trimming stripped 3 bases from V and 2 bases from J, with 8 bases between. This CDR3 is built from 13 residues. Germline V gives CDR1 SGHTA, CDR2 FQGNSA. CDR3: CASSFIGTYEQYF. Here the CDR3 DNA reads TGTGCCAGCAGCTTCATTGGCACCTACGAGCAGTACTTC.

This clone has a count of ten or more. V is TRBV7-6 and J is TRBJ2-7; 8 bases match TRBD1. V shed 5 bases, J shed 3 bases, and the junction held 3 bases outside the gene matches. Germline V gives CDR1 SGHVS, CDR2 FNYEAQ. This CDR3 contains 13 residues. The CDR3 DNA sequence: TGTGCCAGCAGCCCCGGACAGGGCTACGAGCAGTACTTC. Translating gives CASSPGQGYEQYF.

This clone came up many times. The chain is built from TRBV5-1 and TRBJ1-1, with D possibly being TRBD1 (6 bases). V was shortened by 4 bases and J by 0 bases, with 13 bases between the two germline ends. The CDR3 length is 15 residues. Germline-derived CDR1 and CDR2 are SGHRS and YFSETQ. CDR3 in DNA: TGCGCCAGCAGCCCACAGGACAGAGTGAACACTGAAGCTTTCTTT. Amino acids: CASSPQDRVNTEAFF.

This clone was detected ten times or more. This chain uses TRBV5-1 with TRBJ1-2; 7 bases agree with TRBD1. Germline V gives CDR1 SGHRS, CDR2 YFSETQ. V was clipped by 4 bases and J by 1 base; unmatched bases: 7. This CDR3 is 15 amino acids long. CDR3 sequence reads: CASSPGQTINYGYTF. DNA for the CDR3: TGCGCCAGCAGCCCGGGACAGACGATTAACTATGGCTACACCTTC. Complete variable domain (other parts from reference TRBV5-1 and TRBJ1-2): KAGVTQTPRYLIKTRGQQVTLSCSPISGHRSVSWYQQTPGQGLQFLFEYFSETQRNKGNFPGRFSGRQFSNSRSEMNVSTLELGDSALYLCASSPGQTINYGYTFGSGTRLTVV.

This clone has ten or more counts. V and J are TRBV24-1 and TRBJ2-7, with TRBD1 matching 12 bases. Per germline, CDR1 KGHDR and CDR2 SFDVKD. V shed 4 bases and J 7 bases; nucleotides not matched to a gene: 7. CDR3 length: 15 residues. The CDR3 nucleotides are TGTGCCACCAGTGAATCGGGACAGGGGGCAGGTGAGCAGTACTTC. It specifies CATSESGQGAGEQYF.

This clone was picked up many times. The V call is TRBV18, the J call TRBJ2-7; 7 bases match TRBD2. V lost 3 bases to trimming and J lost 7 bases; unmatched junction nucleotides: 6. Germline CDR1 is KGHSH and CDR2 is LQKENI. The CDR3 extends over 13 amino acids. The CDR3 sequence is CASSPFTAGEQYF. The CDR3 nucleotides read TGTGCCAGCTCACCCTTTACAGCGGGGGAGCAGTACTTC.

This clone was seen only a few times. This chain joins TRBV30 and TRBJ1-2, with a weak D call TRBD1 (6 bases). CDR1 is GTSNPN and CDR2 is SVGIG in the germline V gene (reference sequence). CDR3 length equals 12 residues. The ends were cut back, 4 bases at V and 8 bases at J, with 14 bases in the middle. In DNA, the CDR3 is TGTGCCTGGATTCATCCAGGGGAAGGCTACACCTTC. As protein: CAWIHPGEGYTF.

This clone was observed at least ten times. V and J are TRBV19 and TRBJ1-5, with D possibly being TRBD1 (6 bases). CDR1 LNHDA and CDR2 SQIVND come from the germline V gene (reference sequence). Between the trimmed V and J ends, which lost 7 bases and 7 bases, there was a span of 14 bases. The CDR3 covers 13 residues. CDR3 nucleotide sequence: TGTGCCAGTAACTTTGCGGACAGCCAGCCCCAGCATTTT. Residues: CASNFADSQPQHF.

Ten or more counts support this clone. The V call is TRBV30, the J call TRBJ2-1; TRBD2 matches at 15 bases. Germline V lookup: CDR1 GTSNPN, CDR2 SVGIG (reference sequence). The V gene end was trimmed by 3 bases and the J gene end by 1 base; junction bases not matched to a gene: 10. CDR3 length: 19 amino acids. The CDR3 coding sequence is TGTGCCTGGAGCGCCGGGACTAGCGGGAGGAGGGGATCCTACAATGAGCAGTTCTTC. As protein: CAWSAGTSGRRGSYNEQFF.

This clone was picked up a small number of times. The chain combines TRBV12-3 or TRBV12-4 with TRBJ1-5, with D perhaps TRBD1 (5 bases). V lost 1 base and J 5 bases, leaving 9 bases between the germline ends. There are 14 residues in the CDR3. CDR3 sequence: CASSLGAGYQPQHF. CDR3 in DNA: TGTGCCAGCAGTTTAGGGGCAGGGTATCAGCCCCAGCATTTT.

This clone was detected ten times or more. This rearrangement joins TRBV2 to TRBJ2-2, with no clear D. The CDR3 is 14 amino acids. The V gene's germline CDR1 is SNHLY and CDR2 FYNNEI. V dropped 6 bases and J dropped 2 bases, with 10 bases sitting between them. The DNA for the CDR3 is TGTGCCAGCAGACCGGTCCCTAACACCGGGGAGCTGTTTTTT. Translated, it gives CASRPVPNTGELFF.

This chain links TRBV29-1 with TRBJ1-2; 8 nucleotides line up with TRBD1. This CDR3 spans 13 amino acids. The germline V gene encodes CDR1 SQVTM and CDR2 ANQGSEA. V was pared by 7 bases and J by 7 bases, with 11 bases of the junction left unmatched. The CDR3 reads CSAPKDREVGYTF. The CDR3, as DNA: TGCAGCGCTCCGAAGGACAGGGAGGTTGGCTACACCTTC.

This clone appeared a few times. The chain joins TRBV7-8 to TRBJ1-5; D is ambiguous. Per germline, CDR1 SGHVS and CDR2 FQNEAQ. This CDR3 spans 17 amino acids. V lost 5 bases and J lost 5, with 22 bases in between. The CDR3 DNA follows: TGTGCCAGCAGCCCCCTGGTTGGGCAGAACCTCGATCAGCCCCAGCATTTT. It codes for CASSPLVGQNLDQPQHF.

This clone came up many times. This chain connects TRBV11-2 to TRBJ2-7, with 11 bases identical to TRBD2. CDR3 length: 15 residues. Losses at the gene ends were 8 bases for V and 8 bases for J; bases not matched to a gene: 14. Looked up from germline, CDR1 is SGHAT and CDR2 is FQNNGV. The CDR3 DNA is TGTGCCAGCGGACTCCCGGGACTAGCGGTTTTCAAGCAGTACTTC. Its protein product is CASGLPGLAVFKQYF.

The sample holds many counts of this clone. The CDR3 DNA reads TGTGCCAGCAGCCCTTACCGGGACTCAAACTTCCACGAGCAGTACTTC. Protein sequence: CASSPYRDSNFHEQYF. The chain carries TRBV12-3 or TRBV12-4 and TRBJ2-7, with D perhaps matching TRBD2 (6 bases). The CDR3 is 16 residues long. With 6 bases removed from V and 5 bases from J, the gap between germline ends came to 23 bases.

This clone appeared many times. This sequence joins TRBV18 and TRBJ2-7, with TRBD1 matching over 8 bases. V gave up 2 bases and J gave up 3 bases; unmatched junction bases: 3. From germline, CDR1 is KGHSH and CDR2 LQKENI. The CDR3 sequence is 14 residues long. CDR3 DNA: TGTGCCAGCTCACCAGGGACAGGCCTCTACGAGCAGTACTTC. Its protein is CASSPGTGLYEQYF.

This clone has a count of ten or more. The chain couples TRBV7-2 to TRBJ1-5; D is unclear. The CDR3 is made up of 16 amino acids. V was shortened by 5 bases and J by 0 bases, with 14 bases between the two germline ends. The germline V gene has CDR1 SGHTA and CDR2 FQGNSA. The CDR3 here is CASSRALVNSNQPQHF. The CDR3 bases are TGTGCCAGCAGCCGCGCCCTGGTGAATAGCAATCAGCCCCAGCATTTT.

This clone was recorded at least ten times. The J gene is TRBJ2-5, the V gene TRBV15, with D perhaps matching TRBD1 (5 bases). The CDR3 sequence is 14 residues long. V was trimmed by 1 base and J by 1 base, leaving 7 bases between them. The germline CDR1 and CDR2 sequences are LNHNV and YYDKDF (reference sequence). Here the CDR3 DNA reads TGTGCCACCAGCAGAGCAGGGTTCCAAGAGACCCAGTACTTC. Residues: CATSRAGFQETQYF.

The CDR3 nucleotides read TGTGCCACCAGTGATCCACTGTACCAAGAGACCCAGTACTTC. Protein product: CATSDPLYQETQYF. The chain joins TRBV24-1 to TRBJ2-5; D ambiguous. Per germline, CDR1 KGHDR and CDR2 SFDVKD. Trimming took 3 bases from V and 0 from J, leaving 7 bases between them. The CDR3 has 14 residues.

This clone was seen repeatedly, ten times or more. This sequence joins TRBV7-3 and TRBJ2-7; 10 bases map to TRBD1. The CDR3 totals 15 residues. The junction had 2 bases not matched to a gene; V was cut back by 2 bases and J by 1 base. Germline values: CDR1 SGHTA, CDR2 FQGTGA. The chain's CDR3 is CASSLGTGASYEQYF. CDR3 bases: TGTGCCAGCAGCTTAGGGACAGGGGCGTCCTACGAGCAGTACTTC.

This clone appeared a few times. The chain joins TRBV15 to TRBJ2-5; 14 nucleotides line up with TRBD2. Per the germline V gene, CDR1 is LNHNV and CDR2 is YYDKDF (reference sequence). The J segment lost 0 bases and the V segment lost 4 bases, leaving 4 bases of the junction unmatched. There are 17 residues in the CDR3. CDR3 coding DNA: TGTGCCACCAGCACCATGACTAGCGGGAGGGACCAAGAGACCCAGTACTTC. Encoded protein: CATSTMTSGRDQETQYF. The full variable domain, completed using reference TRBV15 and TRBJ2-5, is DAMVIQNPRYQVTQFGKPVTLSCSQTLNHNVMYWYQQKSSQAPKLLFHYYDKDFNNEADTPDNFQSRRPNTSFCFLDIRSPGLGDTAMYLCATSTMTSGRDQETQYFGPGTRLLVL.

This clone was seen many times. J is TRBJ1-4 and V is TRBV9; 10 bases are a match to TRBD1. The CDR3 contains 16 residues. V lost 0 bases, J lost 8 bases, and 7 bases stayed unmatched. Germline CDR1 and CDR2: SGDLS and YYNGEE. In DNA form, the CDR3 reads TGTGCCAGCAGCGTAGCCGGGACAGGGGCTTCAGAAAAACTGTTTTTT. This codes for CASSVAGTGASEKLFF.

This clone was observed many times. The chain couples TRBV5-1 to TRBJ1-1, with 7 bases matching TRBD1. This CDR3 comprises 17 residues. Germline V lookup: CDR1 SGHRS, CDR2 YFSETQ. J gave up 1 base and V 2 bases, and 11 bases lay outside the gene matches. CDR3 DNA: TGCGCCAGCAGCTTACGACAGGGAATTTCTGAGAACACTGAAGCTTTCTTT. Translated: CASSLRQGISENTEAFF. Filled out from reference TRBV5-1 and TRBJ1-1, the complete variable domain reads KAGVTQTPRYLIKTRGQQVTLSCSPISGHRSVSWYQQTPGQGLQFLFEYFSETQRNKGNFPGRFSGRQFSNSRSEMNVSTLELGDSALYLCASSLRQGISENTEAFFGQGTRLTVV.

This clone was seen repeatedly, ten times or more. The V call is TRBV7-9, the J call TRBJ1-2, with 7 nucleotides matching TRBD1. CDR1 SEHNR and CDR2 FQNEAQ come from the germline V gene (reference sequence). After removal of 5 bases from V and 0 bases from J, the junction contained 6 bases not matched to a gene. This CDR3 has 15 residues. CDR3 coding DNA: TGTGCCAGCAGCCCAGGGGGACAGCCTAACTATGGCTACACCTTC. This sequence encodes CASSPGGQPNYGYTF.